The next 27 T cell receptor beta chains were all read from a single sample in a study of blood T cell repertoires in COVID-19 (dated by TCRdb to 2018 to 2021). Library preparation employed the immunoSEQ multiplex PCR assay. This immuneACCESS table, as held by TCRdb, lists in-frame sequences with V and J called but not all clones. Of the missing ones, under half trace to an unresolved V gene in checked studies; the others have no known cause. This sample comprises approximately 340,000 clones, approximately 89% of them detected only once. The ten largest clones capture just over 0.85% of the sample. Material: PBMCs or T cells enriched from blood (not recorded which). The receptors stem from a middle-aged woman who had been exposed to COVID-19.

The chain recombines TRBV14 with TRBJ2-2; a possible D gene is TRBD1 (6 bases). The CDR3 runs to 13 residues. V lost 6 bases, J lost 5 bases, and 10 bases lay in between. The germline V gene has CDR1 SGHDN and CDR2 FVKESK. DNA for the CDR3: TGTGCCAGCAGAGGGCAGGGGACCGGGGAGCTGTTTTTT. As protein: CASRGQGTGELFF.

The rearrangement joins TRBV19 to TRBJ2-5; the match to TRBD2 covers 9 bases. The germline V gene has CDR1 LNHDA and CDR2 SQIVND (reference sequence). The CDR3 is 15 amino acids. V was pared by 5 bases and J by 5 bases, with 9 bases of the junction left unmatched. The CDR3 bases are TGTGCCAGTAGTTCAAGAAGGCTAGCGGGGGAGACCCAGTACTTC. Protein product: CASSSRRLAGETQYF.

V gene TRBV10-3 combines with J gene TRBJ1-5, with D maybe TRBD1 (6 bases). Germline V CDR1 and CDR2: ENHRY, SYGVKD. This CDR3 is 14 amino acids long. The ends were cut back, 0 bases at V and 6 bases at J, with 9 bases in the middle. CDR3 nucleotides: TGTGCCATCAGTGAGTCGGGGGCGGGTCAGCCCCAGCATTTT. This translates into CAISESGAGQPQHF.

This clone was recorded once. This chain uses TRBV6-5 with TRBJ1-5; 9 nucleotides agree with TRBD1. V shed 6 bases and J 7 bases; nucleotides not matched to a gene: 7. Per the germline V gene, CDR1 is MNHEY and CDR2 is SVGAGI. The CDR3 extends over 14 amino acids. CDR3 nucleotides: TGTGCCAGCAGCGTGGGACAGGGAGGGCAGCCCCAGCATTTT. Its protein product is CASSVGQGGQPQHF.

The chain recombines TRBV6-5 with TRBJ2-1, with a weak D call TRBD2 (6 bases). The germline V gene has CDR1 MNHEY and CDR2 SVGAGI. Trimming pared 5 bases from V and 9 bases from J, leaving 11 bases between. The length of the CDR3 is 12 residues. CDR3 DNA sequence: TGTGCCAGCAGTACCAGACTAGGTGAGCAGTTCTTC. This encodes CASSTRLGEQFF.

The genes are TRBV7-3 and TRBJ2-3; TRBD2 might be the D (6 bases). CDR1 SGHTA and CDR2 FQGTGA come from the germline V gene. CDR3 size: 15 residues. The ends were cut back, 5 bases at V and 4 bases at J, with 16 bases in the middle. CDR3 DNA: TGTGCCAGCAGCCTACTCGGGAGAGCGGCAGATACGCAGTATTTT. Amino acid sequence: CASSLLGRAADTQYF.

The chain joins TRBV19 to TRBJ1-2, with TRBD1 identical over 8 bases. The CDR3 totals 15 residues. J lost 7 bases, V lost 7 bases, and 14 bases had no gene match. The V gene's germline CDR1 is LNHDA and CDR2 SQIVND (reference sequence). The CDR3 loop is CASTTGQGGSSGYTF. CDR3 bases: TGTGCCAGTACCACAGGACAGGGTGGTAGTTCTGGCTACACCTTC.

This clone was recorded once. This sequence joins TRBV29-1 and TRBJ2-7; a possible D gene is TRBD1 (5 bases). The CDR3 consists of 12 residues. Germline CDR1 and CDR2: SQVTM and ANQGSEA. V was clipped by 5 bases and J by 3 bases, with 11 bases between them. The CDR3 spells CSVKQVGYEQYF. For the CDR3, the DNA is TGCAGCGTTAAACAGGTGGGCTACGAGCAGTACTTC.

The rearrangement links TRBV5-1 to TRBJ1-1; D perhaps matches TRBD1 (5 bases). The germline V gene encodes CDR1 SGHRS and CDR2 YFSETQ. V was clipped by 0 bases and J by 1 base, with 13 bases between them. The CDR3 sequence is 16 residues long. CDR3 region: CASSLADVTGNTEAFF. The CDR3 DNA reads TGCGCCAGCAGCTTGGCCGACGTAACAGGGAACACTGAAGCTTTCTTT.

The genes are TRBV2 and TRBJ1-2; D not certain. Trimming stripped 4 bases from V and 4 bases from J, with 19 bases between. Germline CDR1 and CDR2: SNHLY and FYNNEI. The CDR3 loop spans 16 amino acids. This CDR3 is CASSVEAGATLYGYTF. In nucleotides, the CDR3 is TGTGCCAGCAGTGTTGAAGCGGGAGCGACCCTCTATGGCTACACCTTC.

V and J are TRBV5-1 and TRBJ1-2; TRBD1 agrees at 7 bases. CDR1 and CDR2 (germline): SGHRS, YFSETQ. The CDR3 covers 19 residues. The trim removed 0 bases at V and 2 bases at J, leaving 16 bases unmatched. CDR3 bases: TGCGCCAGCAGCTTGGTGGCGTGGAGCAGGGGGAGACGGAACTATGGCTACACCTTC. Translating gives CASSLVAWSRGRRNYGYTF.

The rearrangement joins TRBV11-2 to TRBJ1-1; no definite D call. The germline gives CDR1 SGHAT, CDR2 FQNNGV. Trimming stripped 2 bases from V and 6 bases from J, with 19 bases between. This CDR3 region has 16 residues. The CDR3 nucleotides read TGTGCCAGCAGCTTACCTATGGTGGAGGGAACCCCTGAAGCTTTCTTT. This sequence encodes CASSLPMVEGTPEAFF.

This clone was counted once. This chain joins TRBV24-1 and TRBJ2-2, with TRBD1 matching over 7 bases. J gave up 6 bases and V 2 bases, and 2 bases lay outside the gene matches. The CDR3 runs to 14 residues. Germline V gene sequence: CDR1 KGHDR, CDR2 SFDVKD. The CDR3 is CATSDSGTAGELFF. As DNA, the CDR3 is TGTGCCACCAGTGATTCCGGGACAGCCGGGGAGCTGTTTTTT.

This rearrangement joins TRBV18 to TRBJ1-2; 7 positions agree with TRBD1. V lost 6 bases and J lost 8; bases outside the gene matches: 18. From germline, CDR1 is KGHSH and CDR2 LQKENI. The CDR3 contains 16 residues. Here the CDR3 DNA reads TGTGCCAGCTCGCATGATCCCCGGGACAGTTTTTTAGGCTACACCTTC. This translates into CASSHDPRDSFLGYTF. The complete variable domain, with remaining parts taken from reference TRBV18 and TRBJ1-2, reads NAGVMQNPRHLVRRRGQEARLRCSPMKGHSHVYWYRQLPEEGLKFMVYLQKENIIDESGMPKERFSAEFPKEGPSILRIQQVVRGDSAAYFCASSHDPRDSFLGYTFGSGTRLTVV.

This chain uses TRBV6-5 with TRBJ1-2; 8 bases line up with TRBD1. Unmatched junction bases numbered 6, after V lost 10 bases and J lost 5 bases. The germline V gene encodes CDR1 MNHEY and CDR2 SVGAGI. The CDR3 is 12 amino acids. The CDR3 here is CATTGGKYGYTF. The CDR3, as DNA: TGTGCCACTACAGGGGGGAAATATGGCTACACCTTC.

The J gene is TRBJ1-5, the V gene TRBV19, with D possibly TRBD1 on 6 matching bases. CDR1 LNHDA and CDR2 SQIVND come from the germline V gene (reference sequence). Trimming shortened V by 3 bases and J by 3 bases, and 27 bases separated the two germline ends. The CDR3 contains 20 residues. The CDR3 coding sequence is TGTGCCAGTAGTATCCGGGCTCCGGGGGGCAGGGGTCAGGACAATCAGCCCCAGCATTTT. This codes for CASSIRAPGGRGQDNQPQHF.

The chain carries TRBV18 and TRBJ1-1, with 9 bases fitting TRBD1. V lost 1 base and J lost 10; bases outside the gene matches: 16. The CDR3 loop spans 17 amino acids. The germline V gene encodes CDR1 KGHSH and CDR2 LQKENI. DNA of the CDR3: TGTGCCAGCTCACCACTCATTCGAATGGGACAGGGAATAGGAGCTTTCTTT. Protein sequence: CASSPLIRMGQGIGAFF.

The genes are TRBV19 and TRBJ1-1; 8 bases align to TRBD1. After removal of 1 base from V and 1 base from J, the junction contained 5 bases not matched to a gene. The CDR3 covers 16 residues. Germline V gene lookup returns CDR1 LNHDA and CDR2 SQIVND (reference sequence). In DNA form, the CDR3 reads TGTGCCAGTAGTATAGCGACAGGACAGGGGAACACTGAAGCTTTCTTT. Translated: CASSIATGQGNTEAFF.

The J gene is TRBJ1-2, the V gene TRBV7-2; tentatively, D is TRBD1 (6 bases). Germline V gene sequence: CDR1 SGHTA, CDR2 FQGNSA. This CDR3 has 14 residues. V lost 6 bases, J lost 4 bases, and 15 bases lay in between. The CDR3 sequence: CASRPRAGAYGYTF. DNA for the CDR3: TGTGCCAGCAGACCCAGAGCAGGGGCCTATGGCTACACCTTC. Full variable domain (missing parts from reference TRBV7-2 and TRBJ1-2): GAGVSQSPSNKVTEKGKDVELRCDPISGHTALYWYRQSLGQGLEFLIYFQGNSAPDKSGLPSDRFSAERTGGSVSTLTIQRTQQEDSAVYLCASRPRAGAYGYTFGSGTRLTVV.

CDR3 residues: CASSQDYGVYGYTF. In nucleotides, the CDR3 is TGTGCCAGCAGCCAAGATTACGGGGTCTATGGCTACACCTTC. The chain couples TRBV3-1 (or the pseudogene TRBV3-2) to TRBJ1-2, with unresolved D. CDR1 LGHDT and CDR2 YNNKEL come from the germline V gene (reference sequence). V was cut by 0 bases and J by 4 bases, with 9 bases left in between. The CDR3 has 14 residues.

The chain recombines TRBV9 with TRBJ2-1; 7 positions match TRBD2. Unmatched junction bases numbered 12, after V lost 4 bases and J lost 5 bases. The CDR3 spans 16 residues. Germline V CDR1 and CDR2: SGDLS, YYNGEE. Written as DNA, the CDR3 is TGTGCCAGCAGCCCTCCCGGAGCGGGGTTAAACAATGAGCAGTTCTTC. Residues: CASSPPGAGLNNEQFF.

The chain joins TRBV2 to TRBJ2-7, with 8 bases lining up with TRBD1. In germline, CDR1 is SNHLY, CDR2 FYNNEI. The CDR3 spans 15 residues. Unmatched junction bases numbered 10, after V lost 7 bases and J lost 2 bases. CDR3 protein: CASTSPTGVPYEQYF. The CDR3 bases are TGTGCCAGCACAAGCCCGACAGGGGTCCCCTACGAGCAGTACTTC.

V and J are TRBV5-4 and TRBJ2-7, with no clear D. V lost 3 bases and J 0 bases, leaving 7 bases between the germline ends. Germline CDR1 is SGHNT and CDR2 is YYREEE (reference sequence). The CDR3 covers 13 residues. The CDR3 sequence is CASSYRSSYEQYF. DNA for the CDR3: TGTGCCAGCAGCTACCGGAGCTCCTACGAGCAGTACTTC.

The rearrangement joins TRBV5-8 to TRBJ1-5, with a tentative D call TRBD1 (5 bases). V was trimmed by 2 bases and J by 7 bases, leaving 13 bases between them. CDR3 size: 14 residues. Germline V gene lookup returns CDR1 SGHTS and CDR2 YDEGEE. CDR3 in DNA: TGTGCCAGCAGCTTCTCAGGGTTGAGCCAGCCCCAGCATTTT. Protein: CASSFSGLSQPQHF.

As regards this clone: Additional DNA sequences in this sample encode the identical CDR3. The rearrangement joins TRBV6-5 to TRBJ1-1, with 7 bases fitting TRBD1. The CDR3 spans 13 residues. The germline V gene encodes CDR1 MNHEY and CDR2 SVGAGI. The V segment lost 6 bases and the J segment 2 bases; nucleotides outside the gene matches: 3. CDR3 sequence: CASRTGLNTEAFF. For the CDR3, the DNA is TGTGCCAGCAGGACAGGGCTCAACACTGAAGCTTTCTTT.

The V gene is TRBV3-1 (or the pseudogene TRBV3-2), the J gene TRBJ2-1; weak D call: TRBD1 (6 bases). CDR1 LGHDT and CDR2 YNNKEL come from the germline V gene (reference sequence). The CDR3 sequence is 14 residues long. Trimming took 1 base from V and 9 from J, leaving 13 bases between them. The CDR3 protein is CASSQVRGRGEQFF. The DNA of the CDR3 is TGTGCCAGCAGCCAAGTCAGGGGACGGGGTGAGCAGTTCTTC.

The rearrangement uses TRBV5-8 and TRBJ1-5; D is ambiguous. CDR1 and CDR2 from the germline V gene are SGHTS and YDEGEE. The CDR3 extends over 13 amino acids. The V end was cut by 5 bases, the J end by 0 bases, with 6 bases between. The CDR3: CASRQYSNQPQHF. The CDR3 region has the DNA TGTGCCAGCAGACAATATAGCAATCAGCCCCAGCATTTT.